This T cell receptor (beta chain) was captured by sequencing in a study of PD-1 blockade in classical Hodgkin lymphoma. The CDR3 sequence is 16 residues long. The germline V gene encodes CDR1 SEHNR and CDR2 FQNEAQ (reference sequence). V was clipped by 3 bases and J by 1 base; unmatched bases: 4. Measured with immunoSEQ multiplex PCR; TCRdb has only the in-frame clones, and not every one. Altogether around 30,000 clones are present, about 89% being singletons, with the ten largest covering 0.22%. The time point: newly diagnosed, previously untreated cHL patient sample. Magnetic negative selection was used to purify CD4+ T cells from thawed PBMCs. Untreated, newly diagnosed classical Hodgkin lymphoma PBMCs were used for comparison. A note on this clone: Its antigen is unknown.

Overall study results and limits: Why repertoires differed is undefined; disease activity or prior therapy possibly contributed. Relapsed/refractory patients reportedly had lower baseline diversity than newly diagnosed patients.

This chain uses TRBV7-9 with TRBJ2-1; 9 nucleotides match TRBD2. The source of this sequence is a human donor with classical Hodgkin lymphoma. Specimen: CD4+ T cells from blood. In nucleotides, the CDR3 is TGTGCCAGCAGCTTCCCCAGCGGGGGGTCCTACAATGAGCAGTTCTTC. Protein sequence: CASSFPSGGSYNEQFF.